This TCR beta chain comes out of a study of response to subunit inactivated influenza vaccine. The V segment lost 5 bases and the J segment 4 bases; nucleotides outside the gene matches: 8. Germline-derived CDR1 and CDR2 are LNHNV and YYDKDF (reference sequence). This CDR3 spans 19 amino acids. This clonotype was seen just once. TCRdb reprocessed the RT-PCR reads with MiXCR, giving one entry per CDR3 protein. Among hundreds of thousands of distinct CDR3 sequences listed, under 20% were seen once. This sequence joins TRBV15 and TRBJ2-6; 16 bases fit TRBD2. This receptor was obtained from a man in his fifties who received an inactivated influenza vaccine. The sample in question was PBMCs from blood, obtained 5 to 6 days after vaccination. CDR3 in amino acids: CATSAGLAGGPIGANVLTF. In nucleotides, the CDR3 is TGTGCCACCAGCGCGGGACTAGCGGGAGGGCCTATCGGGGCCAACGTCCTGACTTTC.